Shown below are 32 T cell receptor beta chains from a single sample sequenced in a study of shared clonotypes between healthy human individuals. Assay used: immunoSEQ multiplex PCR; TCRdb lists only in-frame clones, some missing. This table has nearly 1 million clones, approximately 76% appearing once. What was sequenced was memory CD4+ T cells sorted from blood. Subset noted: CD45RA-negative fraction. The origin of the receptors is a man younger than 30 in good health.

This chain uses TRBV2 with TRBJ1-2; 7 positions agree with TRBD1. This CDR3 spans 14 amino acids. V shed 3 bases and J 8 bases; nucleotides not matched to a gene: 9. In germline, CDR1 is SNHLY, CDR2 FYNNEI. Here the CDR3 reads CASSETRQGGGYTF. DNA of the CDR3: TGTGCCAGCAGTGAGACCAGACAGGGCGGCGGCTACACCTTC.

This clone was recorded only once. Here the CDR3 DNA reads TGTGCCAGCGATTCCCGGGACGGAAATTCACCCCTCCACTTT. As protein: CASDSRDGNSPLHF. V gene TRBV9 combines with J gene TRBJ1-6; a possible D gene is TRBD1 (5 bases). The CDR3 has 14 amino acids. V was clipped by 7 bases and J by 7 bases, with 15 bases between them. Germline lookup yields CDR1 SGDLS and CDR2 YYNGEE.

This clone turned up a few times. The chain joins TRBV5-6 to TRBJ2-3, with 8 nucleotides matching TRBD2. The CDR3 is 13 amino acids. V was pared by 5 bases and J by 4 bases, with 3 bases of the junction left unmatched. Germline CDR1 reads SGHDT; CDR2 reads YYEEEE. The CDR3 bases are TGTGCCAGCAGGTCCGGGGGGGCAGATACGCAGTATTTT. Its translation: CASRSGGADTQYF.

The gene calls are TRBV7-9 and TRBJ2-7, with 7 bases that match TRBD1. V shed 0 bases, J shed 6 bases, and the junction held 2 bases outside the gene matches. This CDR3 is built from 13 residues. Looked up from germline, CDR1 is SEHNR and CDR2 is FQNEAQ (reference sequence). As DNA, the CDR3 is TGTGCCAGCAGCTTAGCGACAGGGCGCGAGCAGTACTTC. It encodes CASSLATGREQYF.

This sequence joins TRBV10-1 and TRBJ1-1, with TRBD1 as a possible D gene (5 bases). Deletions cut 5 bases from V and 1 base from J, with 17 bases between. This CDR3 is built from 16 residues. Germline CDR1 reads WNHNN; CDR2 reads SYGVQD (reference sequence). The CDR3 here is CASSRTGPNSNTEAFF. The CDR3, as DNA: TGCGCCAGCAGTCGCACAGGACCGAATTCGAACACTGAAGCTTTCTTT.

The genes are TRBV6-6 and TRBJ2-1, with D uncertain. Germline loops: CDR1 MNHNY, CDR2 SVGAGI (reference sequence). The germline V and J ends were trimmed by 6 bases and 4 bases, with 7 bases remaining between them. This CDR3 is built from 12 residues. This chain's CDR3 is CASSPDYNEQFF. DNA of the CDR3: TGTGCCAGCAGCCCAGATTACAATGAGCAGTTCTTC.

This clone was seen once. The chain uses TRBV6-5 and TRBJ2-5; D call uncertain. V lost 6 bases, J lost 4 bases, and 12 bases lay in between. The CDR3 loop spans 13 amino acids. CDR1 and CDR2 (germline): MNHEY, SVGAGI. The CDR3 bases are TGTGCCAGCAGCGCGTACACCGGAGAGACCCAGTACTTC. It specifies CASSAYTGETQYF.

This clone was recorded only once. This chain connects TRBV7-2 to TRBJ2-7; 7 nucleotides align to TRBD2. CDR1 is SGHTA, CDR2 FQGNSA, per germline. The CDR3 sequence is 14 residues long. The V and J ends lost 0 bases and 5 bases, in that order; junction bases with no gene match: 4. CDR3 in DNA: TGTGCCAGCAGCTTAGCGGGGGGGAGGAACGAGCAGTACTTC. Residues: CASSLAGGRNEQYF.

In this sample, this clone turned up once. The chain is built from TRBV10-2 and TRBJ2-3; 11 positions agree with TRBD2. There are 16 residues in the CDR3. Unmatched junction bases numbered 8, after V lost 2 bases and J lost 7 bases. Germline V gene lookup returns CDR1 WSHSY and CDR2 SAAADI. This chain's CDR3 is CASSEHSGGDLNTQYF. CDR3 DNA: TGCGCCAGCAGTGAGCATAGCGGGGGGGACCTTAATACGCAGTATTTT.

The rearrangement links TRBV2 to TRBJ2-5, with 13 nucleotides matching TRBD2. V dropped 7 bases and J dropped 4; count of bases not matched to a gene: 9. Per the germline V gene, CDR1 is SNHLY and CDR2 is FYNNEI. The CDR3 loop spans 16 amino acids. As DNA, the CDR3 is TGTGCCAGCACCGGGTTACTAGCGGGGGGGGCAGAGACCCAGTACTTC. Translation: CASTGLLAGGAETQYF. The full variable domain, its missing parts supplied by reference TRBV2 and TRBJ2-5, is EPEVTQTPSHQVTQMGQEVILRCVPISNHLYFYWYRQILGQKVEFLVSFYNNEISEKSEIFDDQFSVERPDGSNFTLKIRSTKLEDSAMYFCASTGLLAGGAETQYFGPGTRLLVL.

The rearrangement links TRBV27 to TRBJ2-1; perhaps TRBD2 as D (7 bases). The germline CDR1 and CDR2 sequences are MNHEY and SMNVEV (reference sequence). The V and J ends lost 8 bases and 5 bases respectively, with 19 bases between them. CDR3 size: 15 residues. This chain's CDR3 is CASSPGGGWDNEQFF. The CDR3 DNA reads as TGTGCCAGCTCTCCTGGGGGGGGCTGGGACAATGAGCAGTTCTTC.

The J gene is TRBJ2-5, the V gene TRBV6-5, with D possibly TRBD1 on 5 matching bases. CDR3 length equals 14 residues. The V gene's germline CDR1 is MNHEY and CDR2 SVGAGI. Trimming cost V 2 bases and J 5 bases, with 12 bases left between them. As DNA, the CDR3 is TGTGCCAGCAGTTACCACGGTCAGGGCGAGACCCAGTACTTC. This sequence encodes CASSYHGQGETQYF.

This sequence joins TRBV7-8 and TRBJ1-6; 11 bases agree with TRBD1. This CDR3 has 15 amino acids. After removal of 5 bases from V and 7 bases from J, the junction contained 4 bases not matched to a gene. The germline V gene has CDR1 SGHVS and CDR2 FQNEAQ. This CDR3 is CASSGGTGGNSPLHF. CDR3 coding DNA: TGTGCCAGCAGCGGTGGGACAGGGGGGAATTCACCCCTCCACTTT.

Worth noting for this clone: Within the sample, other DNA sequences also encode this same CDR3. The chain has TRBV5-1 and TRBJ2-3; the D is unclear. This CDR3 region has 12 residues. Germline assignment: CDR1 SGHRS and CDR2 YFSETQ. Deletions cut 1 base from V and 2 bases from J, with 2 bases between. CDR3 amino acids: CASSLPTDTQYF. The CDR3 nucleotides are TGCGCCAGCAGCTTGCCCACAGATACGCAGTATTTT.

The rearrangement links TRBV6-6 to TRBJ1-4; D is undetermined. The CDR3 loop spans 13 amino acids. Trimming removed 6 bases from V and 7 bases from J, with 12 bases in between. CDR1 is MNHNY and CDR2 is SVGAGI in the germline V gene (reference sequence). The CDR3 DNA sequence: TGTGCCAGCAGCCACAGCACGGGTGAAAAACTGTTTTTT. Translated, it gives CASSHSTGEKLFF.

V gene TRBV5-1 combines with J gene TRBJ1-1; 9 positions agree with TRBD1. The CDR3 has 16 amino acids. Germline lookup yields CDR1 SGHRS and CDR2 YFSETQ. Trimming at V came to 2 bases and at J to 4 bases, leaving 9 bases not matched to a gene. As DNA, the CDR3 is TGCGCCAGCAGCTTAAACAGGGGGCCCTCAGCCACTGAAGCTTTCTTT. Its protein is CASSLNRGPSATEAFF.

CDR3 DNA: TGTGCCATCAGTGAGTCTCCGAATACGCAGTATTTT. Translation: CAISESPNTQYF. The rearrangement links TRBV10-3 to TRBJ2-3; D remains unclear. CDR1 is ENHRY, CDR2 SYGVKD, per germline. CDR3 length: 12 residues. Trimming took 0 bases from V and 7 from J, leaving 5 bases between them.

The CDR3 bases are TGTGCCAGCAGCGATGGCAGGTTCAATCAGCCCCAGCATTTT. Its translation is CASSDGRFNQPQHF. The chain employs TRBV7-2 and TRBJ1-5; D unresolved. Germline V gene sequence: CDR1 SGHTA, CDR2 FQGNSA. This CDR3 contains 14 residues. V was pared by 5 bases and J by 3 bases, with 11 bases between.

The CDR3 loop reads CASSSTSGAGELFF. The CDR3, as DNA: TGCGCCAGCAGCTCCACTAGCGGCGCCGGGGAGCTGTTTTTT. The chain employs TRBV5-1 and TRBJ2-2, with 8 nucleotides matching TRBD2. The V segment lost 3 bases and the J segment 6 bases; nucleotides outside the gene matches: 4. This CDR3 region has 14 residues. In germline, CDR1 is SGHRS, CDR2 YFSETQ. Based on the CDR3 plus reference TRBV5-1 and TRBJ2-2, the full variable domain is KAGVTQTPRYLIKTRGQQVTLSCSPISGHRSVSWYQQTPGQGLQFLFEYFSETQRNKGNFPGRFSGRQFSNSRSEMNVSTLELGDSALYLCASSSTSGAGELFFGEGSRLTVL.

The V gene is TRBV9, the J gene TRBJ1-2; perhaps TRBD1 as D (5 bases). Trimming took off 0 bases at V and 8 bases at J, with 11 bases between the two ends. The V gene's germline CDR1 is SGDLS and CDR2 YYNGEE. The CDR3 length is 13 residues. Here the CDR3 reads CASSVGQRGGYTF. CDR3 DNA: TGTGCCAGCAGCGTAGGACAGCGGGGAGGCTACACCTTC.

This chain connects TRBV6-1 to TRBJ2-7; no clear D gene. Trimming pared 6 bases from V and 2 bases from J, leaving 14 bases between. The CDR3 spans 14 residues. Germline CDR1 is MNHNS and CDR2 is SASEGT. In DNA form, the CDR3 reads TGTGCCAGCAGAGACCCCCTTTTAGCCTACGAGCAGTACTTC. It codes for CASRDPLLAYEQYF.

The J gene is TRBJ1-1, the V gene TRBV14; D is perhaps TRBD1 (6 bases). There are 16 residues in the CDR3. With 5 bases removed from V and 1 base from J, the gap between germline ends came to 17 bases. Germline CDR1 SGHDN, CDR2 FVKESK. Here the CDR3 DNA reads TGTGCCAGCAGCTCCCGACAGGCTTTTCCGAACACTGAAGCTTTCTTT. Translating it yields CASSSRQAFPNTEAFF.

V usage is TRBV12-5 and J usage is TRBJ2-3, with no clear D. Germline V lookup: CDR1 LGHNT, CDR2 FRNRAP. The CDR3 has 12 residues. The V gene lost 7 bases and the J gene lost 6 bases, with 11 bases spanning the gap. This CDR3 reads CASAPSWDTQYF. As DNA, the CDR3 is TGTGCTAGTGCCCCATCGTGGGATACGCAGTATTTT. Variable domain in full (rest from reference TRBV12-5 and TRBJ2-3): DARVTQTPRHKVTEMGQEVTMRCQPILGHNTVFWYRQTMMQGLELLAYFRNRAPLDDSGMPKDRFSAEMPDATLATLKIQPSEPRDSAVYFCASAPSWDTQYFGPGTRLTVL.

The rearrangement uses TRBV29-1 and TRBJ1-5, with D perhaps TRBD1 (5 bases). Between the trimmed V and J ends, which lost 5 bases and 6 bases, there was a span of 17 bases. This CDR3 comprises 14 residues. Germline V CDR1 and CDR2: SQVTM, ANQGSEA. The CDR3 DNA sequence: TGCAGCGTTTTCAGGGCGGTAAGGTGTCAGCCCCAGCATTTT. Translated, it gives CSVFRAVRCQPQHF. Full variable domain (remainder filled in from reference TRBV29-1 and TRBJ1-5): SAVISQKPSRDICQRGTSLTIQCQVDSQVTMMFWYRQQPGQSLTLIATANQGSEATYESGFVIDKFPISRPNLTFSTLTVSNMSPEDSSIYLCSVFRAVRCQPQHFGDGTRLSIL.

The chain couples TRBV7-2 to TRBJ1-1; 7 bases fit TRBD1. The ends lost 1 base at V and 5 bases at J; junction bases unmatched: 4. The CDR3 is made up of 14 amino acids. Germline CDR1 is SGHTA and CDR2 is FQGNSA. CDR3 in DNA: TGTGCCAGCAGCTTAGTACAGGGGAGGACTGAAGCTTTCTTT. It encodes CASSLVQGRTEAFF.

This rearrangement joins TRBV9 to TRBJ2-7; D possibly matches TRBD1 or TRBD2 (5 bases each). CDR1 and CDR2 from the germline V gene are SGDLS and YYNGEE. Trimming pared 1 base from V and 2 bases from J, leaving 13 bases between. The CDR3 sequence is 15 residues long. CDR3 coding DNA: TGTGCCAGCAGCGTAAATAGGGACGGGGCCTACGAGCAGTACTTC. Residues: CASSVNRDGAYEQYF.

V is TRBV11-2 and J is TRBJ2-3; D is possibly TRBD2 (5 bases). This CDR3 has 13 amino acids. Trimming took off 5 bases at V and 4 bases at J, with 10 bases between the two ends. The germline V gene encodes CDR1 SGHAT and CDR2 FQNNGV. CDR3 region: CASSPSGADTQYF. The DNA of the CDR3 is TGTGCCAGCAGCCCCTCCGGGGCAGATACGCAGTATTTT.

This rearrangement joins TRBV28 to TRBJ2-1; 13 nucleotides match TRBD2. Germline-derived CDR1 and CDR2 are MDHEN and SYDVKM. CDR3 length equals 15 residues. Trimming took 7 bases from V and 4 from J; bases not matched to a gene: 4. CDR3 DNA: TGTGCCAGCACGACTAGCGGGGGGACTTACAATGAGCAGTTCTTC. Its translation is CASTTSGGTYNEQFF.

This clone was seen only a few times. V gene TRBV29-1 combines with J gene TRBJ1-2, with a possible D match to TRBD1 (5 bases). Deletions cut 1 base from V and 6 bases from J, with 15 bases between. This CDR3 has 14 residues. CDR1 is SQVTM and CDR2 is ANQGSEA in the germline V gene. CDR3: CSVEGAGRRNGYTF. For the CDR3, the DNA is TGCAGCGTTGAAGGTGCAGGGAGGAGGAATGGCTACACCTTC.

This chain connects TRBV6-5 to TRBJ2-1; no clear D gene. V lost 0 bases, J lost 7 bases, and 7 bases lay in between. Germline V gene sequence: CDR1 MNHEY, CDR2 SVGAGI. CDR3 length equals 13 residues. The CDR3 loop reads CASSYSSRNEQFF. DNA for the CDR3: TGTGCCAGCAGTTACTCGAGTCGAAATGAGCAGTTCTTC.

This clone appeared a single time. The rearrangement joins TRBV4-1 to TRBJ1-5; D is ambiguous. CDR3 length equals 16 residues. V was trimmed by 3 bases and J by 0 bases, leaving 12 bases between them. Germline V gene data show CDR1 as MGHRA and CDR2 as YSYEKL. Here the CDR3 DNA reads TGCGCCAGCAGCCAGAGGGCGGTGATTAGCAATCAGCCCCAGCATTTT. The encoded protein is CASSQRAVISNQPQHF.

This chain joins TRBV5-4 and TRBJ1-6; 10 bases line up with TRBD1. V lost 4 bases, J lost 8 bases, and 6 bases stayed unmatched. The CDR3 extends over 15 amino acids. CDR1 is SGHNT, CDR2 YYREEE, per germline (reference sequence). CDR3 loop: CASSPADRGDSPLHF. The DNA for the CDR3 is TGTGCCAGCAGCCCAGCGGACAGGGGGGATTCACCCCTCCACTTT.